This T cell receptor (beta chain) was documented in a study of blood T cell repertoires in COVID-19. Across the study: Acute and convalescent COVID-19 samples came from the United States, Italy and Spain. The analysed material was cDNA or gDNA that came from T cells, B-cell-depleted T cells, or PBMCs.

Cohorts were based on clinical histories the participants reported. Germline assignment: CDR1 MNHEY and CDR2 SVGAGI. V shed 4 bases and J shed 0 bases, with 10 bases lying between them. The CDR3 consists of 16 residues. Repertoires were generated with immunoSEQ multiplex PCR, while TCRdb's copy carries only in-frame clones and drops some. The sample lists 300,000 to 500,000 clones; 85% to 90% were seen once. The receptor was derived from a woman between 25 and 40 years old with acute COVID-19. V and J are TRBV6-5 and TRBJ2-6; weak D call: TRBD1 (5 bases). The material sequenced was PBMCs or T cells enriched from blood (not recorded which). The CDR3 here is CASSSPTVSGANVLTF. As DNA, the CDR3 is TGTGCCAGCAGTTCCCCGACAGTCTCTGGGGCCAACGTCCTGACTTTC.